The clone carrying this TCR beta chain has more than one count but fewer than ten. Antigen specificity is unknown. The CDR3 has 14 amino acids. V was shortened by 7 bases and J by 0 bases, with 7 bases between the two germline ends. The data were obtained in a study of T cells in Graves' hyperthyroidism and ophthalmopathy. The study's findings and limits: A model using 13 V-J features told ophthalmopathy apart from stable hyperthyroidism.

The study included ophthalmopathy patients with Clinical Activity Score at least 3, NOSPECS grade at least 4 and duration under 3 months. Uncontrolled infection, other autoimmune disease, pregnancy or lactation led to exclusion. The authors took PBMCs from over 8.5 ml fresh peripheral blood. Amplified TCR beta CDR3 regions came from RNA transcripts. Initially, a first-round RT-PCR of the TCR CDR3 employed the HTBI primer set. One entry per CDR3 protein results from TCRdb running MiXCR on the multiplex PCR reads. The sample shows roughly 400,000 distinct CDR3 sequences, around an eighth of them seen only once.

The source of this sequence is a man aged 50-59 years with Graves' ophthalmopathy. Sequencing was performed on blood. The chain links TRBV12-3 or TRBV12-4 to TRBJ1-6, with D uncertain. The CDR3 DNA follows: TGTGCCAGCAAGGACGGCTCCTATAATTCACCCCTCCACTTT. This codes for CASKDGSYNSPLHF.